The sequence of this T cell receptor beta chain was determined in a study of regulatory T cells in long-lasting Graves disease. The TCR beta library used iRepertoire HTBI primers with Arm-PCR amplification of CDR3. TCRdb fed the multiplex PCR reads into MiXCR, producing one record per CDR3 protein. The top ten clones hold more than 20% of a sample with some 250,000 distinct CDR3 sequences, about a sixth of them seen once. The CDR3 runs 13 residues. Trimming stripped 0 bases from V and 4 bases from J, with 7 bases between. Germline CDR1 and CDR2: GTSNPN and SVGIG (reference sequence). This clonotype was picked up many times. Documented time point: newly diagnosed GD, antithyroid drugs for less than 3 months. Extracted PBMC RNA gave rise to the TCR library. Patients came through an endocrinology department, and that department was in Xi'an, China.

Sequenced material: peripheral blood mononuclear cells (PBMCs), taken at new diagnosis, from a patient treated with antithyroid drugs. The rearrangement uses TRBV30 and TRBJ1-5; D not certain. This TCR was recovered from a female donor with Graves disease. CDR3 sequence: CAWSVGTNQPQHF. CDR3 DNA: TGTGCCTGGAGTGTGGGAACGAATCAGCCCCAGCATTTT.